This TCR beta chain was sequenced during a study of cytomegalovirus exposure and HLA in healthy donors. Findings and limits, study-wide: In an earlier analysis, most TCR beta V segments were productive about 87% or about 30% of the time.

Germline loops: CDR1 SGHRS, CDR2 YFSETQ. The J segment lost 10 bases and the V segment lost 4 bases, leaving 5 bases of the junction unmatched. The length of the CDR3 is 14 residues. As regards this clone: Its cognate antigen is unknown.

The primer mix had 60 Vbeta and 13 Jbeta primers. Libraries were prepared by immunoSEQ multiplex PCR; TCRdb keeps only in-frame clonotypes and omits some of them. Seen here are around 100,000 clones, over 75% observed once, and the top ten hold about 5.4%. The source is a woman aged 18-30 years in good health and CMV-seropositive. This chain connects TRBV5-1 to TRBJ1-6; 10 bases are a match to TRBD1. Sequenced: PBMCs. In nucleotides, the CDR3 is TGCGCCAGCAGCGCAGGACAGGGGGTCTCACCCCTCCACTTT. Protein sequence: CASSAGQGVSPLHF.